This TCR beta chain comes out of a study of blood T cell repertoires in COVID-19. Profiled with immunoSEQ multiplex PCR; TCRdb holds only in-frame clones, not every one. Of roughly 200,000 clones detected, approximately 90% appear once; the ten largest clones hold approximately 6.1%. Germline V CDR1 and CDR2: MDHEN, SYDVKM. The length of the CDR3 is 15 residues. V gave up 6 bases and J gave up 3 bases, with 18 bases separating them. The sample holds one count of this clone. The V call is TRBV28, the J call TRBJ2-7; D is perhaps TRBD2 (6 bases). The sample taken for sequencing was peripheral blood. The TCR originated in an elderly man with acute or convalescent COVID-19. CDR3 region: CASSRRDSRFYEQYF. CDR3 bases: TGTGCCAGCAGCCGTCGGGACTCCCGATTCTACGAGCAGTACTTC.